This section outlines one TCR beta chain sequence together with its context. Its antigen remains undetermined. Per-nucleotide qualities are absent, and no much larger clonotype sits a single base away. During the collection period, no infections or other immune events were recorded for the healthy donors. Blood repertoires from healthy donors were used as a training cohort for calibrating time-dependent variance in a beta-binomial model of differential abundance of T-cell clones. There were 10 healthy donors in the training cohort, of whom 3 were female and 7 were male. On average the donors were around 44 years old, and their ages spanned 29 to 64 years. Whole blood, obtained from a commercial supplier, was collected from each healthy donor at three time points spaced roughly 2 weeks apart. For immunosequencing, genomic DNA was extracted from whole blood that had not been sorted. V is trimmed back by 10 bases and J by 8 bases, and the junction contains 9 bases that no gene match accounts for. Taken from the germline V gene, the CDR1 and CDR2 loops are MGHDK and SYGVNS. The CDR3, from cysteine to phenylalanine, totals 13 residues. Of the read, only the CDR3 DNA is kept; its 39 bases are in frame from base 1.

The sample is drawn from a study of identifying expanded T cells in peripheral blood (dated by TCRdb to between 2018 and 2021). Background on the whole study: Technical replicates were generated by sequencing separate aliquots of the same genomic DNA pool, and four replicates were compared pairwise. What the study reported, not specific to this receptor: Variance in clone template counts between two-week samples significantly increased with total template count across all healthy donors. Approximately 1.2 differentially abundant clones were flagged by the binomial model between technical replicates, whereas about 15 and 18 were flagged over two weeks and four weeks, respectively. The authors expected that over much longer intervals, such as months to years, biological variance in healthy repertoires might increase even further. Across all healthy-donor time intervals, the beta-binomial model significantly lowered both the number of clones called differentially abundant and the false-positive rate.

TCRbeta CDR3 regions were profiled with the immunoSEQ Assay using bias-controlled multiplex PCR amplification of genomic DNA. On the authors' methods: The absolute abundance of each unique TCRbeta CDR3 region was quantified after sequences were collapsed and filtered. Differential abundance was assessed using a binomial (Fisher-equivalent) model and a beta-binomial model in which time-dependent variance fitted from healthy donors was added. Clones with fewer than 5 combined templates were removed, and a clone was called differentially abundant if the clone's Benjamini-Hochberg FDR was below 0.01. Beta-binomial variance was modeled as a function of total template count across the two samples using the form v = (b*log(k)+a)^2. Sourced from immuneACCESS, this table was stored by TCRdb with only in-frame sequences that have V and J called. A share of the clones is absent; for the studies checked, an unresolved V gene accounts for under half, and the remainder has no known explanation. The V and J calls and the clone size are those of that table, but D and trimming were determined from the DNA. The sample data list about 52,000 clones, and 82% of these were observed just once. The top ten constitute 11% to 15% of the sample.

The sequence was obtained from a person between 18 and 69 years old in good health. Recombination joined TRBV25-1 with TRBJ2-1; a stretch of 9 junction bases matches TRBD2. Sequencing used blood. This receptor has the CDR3 CANPGLAYDEQFF. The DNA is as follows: TGTGCCAACCCGGGACTAGCTTACGATGAGCAGTTCTTC.